The source of this T cell receptor (beta chain) is a study of lymphopenia after photon versus proton radiotherapy. Findings of the study overall: After lymphocyte nadir, photon-treated repertoires showed oligoclonal expansion, especially CD8+ Temra. Photon-treated patients lost naive T cells and TCR diversity; proton-treated stayed stable. Post-nadir TCR diversity decline inversely tracked overall survival among those who died. Only patients who died were analyzed for survival; proton advantage is unproven.

V shed 0 bases and J 4 bases; nucleotides not matched to a gene: 6. The CDR3 is made up of 15 amino acids. Per germline, CDR1 LNHDA and CDR2 SQIVND (reference sequence). TCRdb's copy holds only in-frame clones and misses some; the assay was immunoSEQ multiplex PCR. This table holds under 65,000 clones, 84% found once. Notes on this clone: Antigen unknown.

This TCR was recovered from a man in his sixties with pancreatic cancer. The rearrangement joins TRBV19 to TRBJ2-7; 7 bases agree with TRBD2. Specimen: peripheral blood, collected from a patient treated with proton-based radiotherapy. The CDR3 DNA follows: TGTGCCAGTAGTATAGATGGCGGGAGTCGTTACGAGCAGTACTTC. This encodes CASSIDGGSRYEQYF.